One sample yielded the 7 T cell receptor beta chains listed below, sequenced in a study of T cells in Graves' hyperthyroidism and ophthalmopathy. RNA transcripts provided the source from which TCR beta CDR3 regions were amplified. HTBI primers were used for first-round RT-PCR of the TCR CDR3. TCRdb reanalysed the multiplex PCR reads using MiXCR and keeps one entry per CDR3 protein. The sample consists of 310,000 or so distinct CDR3 sequences, approximately 17% of them appearing once. The specimen was blood. These TCRs come from a woman in her fifties or sixties with Graves' ophthalmopathy.

V is TRBV5-1 and J is TRBJ2-5; 9 bases are shared with TRBD1. The germline CDR1 and CDR2 sequences are SGHRS and YFSETQ. With 1 base clipped from V and 2 bases from J, the junction kept 9 bases outside the gene matches. CDR3 length: 17 residues. DNA of the CDR3: TGCGCCAGCAGCTTGAACAGGGGGCTAACGTGGCAAGAGACCCAGTACTTC. Encoded protein: CASSLNRGLTWQETQYF.

The chain combines TRBV19 with TRBJ1-4; D remains unclear. The CDR3 covers 15 residues. V lost 3 bases to trimming and J lost 7 bases, with 15 bases between them. Per germline, CDR1 LNHDA and CDR2 SQIVND (reference sequence). CDR3 sequence reads: CASSIGGGLGEKLFF. CDR3 nucleotide sequence: TGTGCCAGTAGTATTGGCGGAGGATTGGGTGAAAAACTGTTTTTT.

There are many counts of this clonotype. The chain links TRBV27 to TRBJ1-1; D uncertain. Trimming removed 8 bases from V and 0 bases from J, with 13 bases in between. The CDR3 is 14 residues long. CDR1 and CDR2 from the germline V gene are MNHEY and SMNVEV (reference sequence). Written as DNA, the CDR3 is TGTGCCAGCGGAATAAACAGACTGAACACTGAAGCTTTCTTT. Its translation: CASGINRLNTEAFF.

This clonotype was detected only a few times. This rearrangement joins TRBV30 to TRBJ2-1; no reliable D call. Germline CDR1 is GTSNPN and CDR2 is SVGIG (reference sequence). The CDR3 sequence is 13 residues long. Trimming took 5 bases from V and 7 from J, leaving 15 bases between them. In nucleotides, the CDR3 is TGTGCCTGGTCCCGTGAAGCCGGGAATGAGCAGTTCTTC. Protein product: CAWSREAGNEQFF.

This clonotype was seen ten or more times. The chain combines TRBV18 with TRBJ2-7, with 8 bases fitting TRBD2. CDR1 is KGHSH and CDR2 is LQKENI in the germline V gene. V lost 3 bases, J lost 6 bases, and 1 base stayed unmatched. The CDR3 has 12 residues. CDR3 sequence: CASSPGRGEQYF. The CDR3 DNA follows: TGTGCCAGCTCACCCGGGAGGGGCGAGCAGTACTTC.

The rearrangement uses TRBV20-1 and TRBJ2-5; D remains ambiguous. Trimming cost V 3 bases and J 2 bases, with 13 bases left between them. Per germline, CDR1 DFQATT and CDR2 SNEGSKA (reference sequence). This CDR3 is built from 14 residues. CDR3 amino acids: CSARSPLRQETQYF. In DNA, the CDR3 is TGCAGTGCTAGGTCACCACTGAGACAAGAGACCCAGTACTTC.

The V call is TRBV7-8, the J call TRBJ2-7, with D maybe TRBD1 (5 bases). The CDR3 has 14 residues. Per germline, CDR1 SGHVS and CDR2 FQNEAQ. The V gene lost 2 bases and the J gene lost 6 bases, with 14 bases spanning the gap. The CDR3 bases are TGTGCCAGCAGCTTATCCAGGGTAACGGGCGAGCAGTACTTC. Protein product: CASSLSRVTGEQYF.